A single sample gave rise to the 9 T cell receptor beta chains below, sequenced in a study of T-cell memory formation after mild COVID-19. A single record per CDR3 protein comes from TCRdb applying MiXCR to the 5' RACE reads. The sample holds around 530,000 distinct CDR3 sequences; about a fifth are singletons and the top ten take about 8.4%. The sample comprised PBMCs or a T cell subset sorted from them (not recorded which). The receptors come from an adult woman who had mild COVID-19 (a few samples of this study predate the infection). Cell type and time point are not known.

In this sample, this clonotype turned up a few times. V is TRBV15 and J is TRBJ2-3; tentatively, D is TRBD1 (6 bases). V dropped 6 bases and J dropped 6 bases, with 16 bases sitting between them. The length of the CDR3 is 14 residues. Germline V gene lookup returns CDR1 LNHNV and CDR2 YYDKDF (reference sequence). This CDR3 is CATRPGHRMDTQYF. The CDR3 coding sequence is TGTGCCACCAGACCGGGACACCGTATGGATACGCAGTATTTT.

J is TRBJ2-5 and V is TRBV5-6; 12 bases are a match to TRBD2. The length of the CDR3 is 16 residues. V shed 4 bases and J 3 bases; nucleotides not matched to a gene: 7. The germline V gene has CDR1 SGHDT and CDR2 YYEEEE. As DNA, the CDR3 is TGTGCCAGCAGCCCAAAGGCTAGCGGGAGGGAAGAGACCCAGTACTTC. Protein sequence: CASSPKASGREETQYF.

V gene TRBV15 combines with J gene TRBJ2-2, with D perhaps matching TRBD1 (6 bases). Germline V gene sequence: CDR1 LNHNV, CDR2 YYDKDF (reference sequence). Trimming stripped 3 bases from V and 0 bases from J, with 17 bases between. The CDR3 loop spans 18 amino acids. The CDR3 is CATSSQGLLFTNTGELFF. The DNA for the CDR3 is TGTGCCACCAGCAGTCAGGGGCTTTTGTTCACGAACACCGGGGAGCTGTTTTTT.

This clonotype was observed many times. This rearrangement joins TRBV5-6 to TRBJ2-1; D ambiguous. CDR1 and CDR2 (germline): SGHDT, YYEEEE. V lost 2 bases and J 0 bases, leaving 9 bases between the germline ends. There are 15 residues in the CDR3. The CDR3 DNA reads TGTGCCAGCAGCTTCGCGACAACCTCCTACAATGAGCAGTTCTTC. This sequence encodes CASSFATTSYNEQFF.

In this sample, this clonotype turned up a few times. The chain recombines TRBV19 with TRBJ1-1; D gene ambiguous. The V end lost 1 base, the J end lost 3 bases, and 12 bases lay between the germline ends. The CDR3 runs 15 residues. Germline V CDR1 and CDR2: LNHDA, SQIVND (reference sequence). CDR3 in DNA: TGTGCCAGTAGTATAGGGGCTATAAGGGACACTGAAGCTTTCTTT. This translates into CASSIGAIRDTEAFF.

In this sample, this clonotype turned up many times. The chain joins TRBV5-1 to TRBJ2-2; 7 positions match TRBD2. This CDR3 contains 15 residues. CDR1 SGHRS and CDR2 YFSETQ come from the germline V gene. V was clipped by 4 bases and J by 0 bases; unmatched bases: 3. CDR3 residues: CASSAGLANTGELFF. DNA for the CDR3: TGCGCCAGCAGCGCCGGACTAGCGAACACCGGGGAGCTGTTTTTT.

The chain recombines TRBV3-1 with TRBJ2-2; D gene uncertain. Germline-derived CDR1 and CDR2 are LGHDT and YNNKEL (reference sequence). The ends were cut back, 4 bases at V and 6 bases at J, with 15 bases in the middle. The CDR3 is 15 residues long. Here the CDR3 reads CASSPHPAPPGELFF. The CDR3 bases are TGTGCCAGCAGCCCTCACCCCGCCCCCCCCGGGGAGCTGTTTTTT.

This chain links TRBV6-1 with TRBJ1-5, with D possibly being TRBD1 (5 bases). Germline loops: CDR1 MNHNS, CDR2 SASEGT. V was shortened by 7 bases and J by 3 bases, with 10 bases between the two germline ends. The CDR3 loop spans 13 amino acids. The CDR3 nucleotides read TGTGCCAGCACCGGGACCTCCAATCAGCCCCAGCATTTT. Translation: CASTGTSNQPQHF.

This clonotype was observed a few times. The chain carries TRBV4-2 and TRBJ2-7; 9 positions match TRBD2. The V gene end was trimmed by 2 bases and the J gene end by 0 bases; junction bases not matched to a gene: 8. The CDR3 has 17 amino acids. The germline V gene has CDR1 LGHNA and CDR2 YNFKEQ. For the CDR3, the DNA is TGTGCCAGCAGCCAACCTTTACTAGCGGGCAACTCCTACGAGCAGTACTTC. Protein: CASSQPLLAGNSYEQYF.